This TCR beta chain emerged from a study of blood T cells in healthy people across ages (dated by TCRdb to 2013 to 2016). Study-wide context: Template switching captured roughly one uniquely barcoded TCR beta cDNA molecule per two T cells in model experiments. To track age-related changes in TCR beta repertoire diversity, the study relied on deep sequencing normalized with unique cDNA molecular identifiers. Four age groups were formed from the donors: young (average approximately 15 years), middle-aged (approximately 39), aged (around 62) and long-lived (more than 75). To avoid experimental bias, donors of different ages were randomly spread across the sequencing lanes. For two donors (one aged 18 to 30 and one aged 80 or older), the study analyzed two additional independent replicas of 1 million unique cDNA reads from the same blood draw.

The library was prepared using 5' RACE. Sequenced on an Illumina HiSeq 2500. A second roughly 6 to 12 cycle PCR used a sample-barcoded 5' primer and a J-beta primer mix. Each TCR beta cDNA molecule received a unique molecular identifier from a template-switch 5' adaptor carrying 12 random nucleotides. Each sample yielded at least 2.5 million CDR3-containing paired-end reads. First-strand cDNA was synthesized from all RNA with the Mint cDNA synthesis kit, primed by a TRBC-specific oligonucleotide. After uracil-DNA glycosylase treatment, a first 18-cycle PCR used universal primers M1SS and BC2_uni_R on all cDNA. Processing in the source paper ran as follows. For normalization, 1 million high-quality reads were randomly selected from each sample, with every read carrying a distinct molecular identifier. Reads sharing molecular identifiers were discarded rather than binned into consensus sequences. CDR3 identification, clonotype clustering and error correction used MiTCR with a Q25 quality threshold and the strictest error-elimination algorithm. A nonparametric unseen species model with Euler transformation was used to estimate a lower bound on total TCR beta diversity. TCRdb reprocessed the public reads (quality trimming at Q25 with fastp, clone calling with MiXCR) and kept in-frame beta chains. Rows matching on CDR3 protein sequence are summarized as one entry with the most common DNA and genes. What appears here as the V and J calls and clone size reflects TCRdb's work, not the paper's. The sample profile shows about a million distinct CDR3 sequences; about 51% of them were found once. About a fifth of the sample rests with the top ten.

CDR1 and CDR2, per the germline V gene, are SGHRS and YFSETQ. V is cut by 2 bases and J by 4 bases, and the space between the germline ends is 15 bases. The CDR3, from cysteine to phenylalanine, totals 15 residues. Only CDR3 DNA is held: 45 bases, read in frame from base 1. Systemically healthy Caucasian individuals from Russia, approximately 39 in total and aged roughly 6 to 100 years, were included as donors. Approximately 11 milliliters of peripheral blood were drawn from each donor into EDTA-treated Vacutainer tubes. Ficoll-Paque density-gradient centrifugation was used to isolate PBMCs, with at least 6.5 million per sample. Trizol reagent was used to extract total RNA from PBMCs, with at least 5.5 micrograms per sample. For every donor, flow cytometry on a PBMC aliquot measured the percentage of naive CD45RAhigh/CD27high T cells. Broad study findings and their caveats: The long-lived group showed more naive CD4+ T cells, fewer expanded clones and increased TCR diversity than the aged group, suggesting age selection. Conclusive comparison of naive and antigen-experienced compartments was prevented by the profiling of bulk unsorted PBMCs. As age increased, observed TCR beta diversity per million T cells dropped in a roughly linear way, and a significant reduction was already evident by age roughly 40. The percentage of naive T cells measured by flow cytometry correlated strongly with observed TCR beta diversity. Donor CMV infection status was unknown, potentially confounding age-related changes in expanded clonotypes. Total diversity estimates from one million sequenced T cells were considered lower bounds and underestimates.

This clonotype was counted many times. What this receptor recognizes is not known. Base qualities are missing; no much larger clone stands one base away. Sequenced: blood. This clonotype was sampled from an older woman in good health. This receptor chain uses TRBV5-1 and TRBJ2-5; the D gene remains uncertain. The DNA is as follows: TGCGCCAGCAGCTTTAGTGGTGGCTATAGAGAGACCCAGTACTTC. Its protein product is CASSFSGGYRETQYF.